This TCR beta chain was retrieved from a study of control samples from healthy donors and cancer patients. The CDR3 length is 13 residues. The V end lost 10 bases, the J end lost 2 bases, and 14 bases lay between the germline ends. Germline V gene sequence: CDR1 SNHLY, CDR2 FYNNEI. Clones were sequenced by immunoSEQ multiplex PCR, and TCRdb holds only the in-frame ones, with some missing. Of 95,000 to 150,000 clones listed, around 89% are singletons. The specimen sequenced was blood. This receptor was identified in a man between 45 and 60 years old in good health. The chain employs TRBV2 and TRBJ1-1, with D uncertain. The CDR3 coding sequence is TGTGCCACCAAGGTCCAGCCCAACACTGAAGCTTTCTTT. This translates into CATKVQPNTEAFF.